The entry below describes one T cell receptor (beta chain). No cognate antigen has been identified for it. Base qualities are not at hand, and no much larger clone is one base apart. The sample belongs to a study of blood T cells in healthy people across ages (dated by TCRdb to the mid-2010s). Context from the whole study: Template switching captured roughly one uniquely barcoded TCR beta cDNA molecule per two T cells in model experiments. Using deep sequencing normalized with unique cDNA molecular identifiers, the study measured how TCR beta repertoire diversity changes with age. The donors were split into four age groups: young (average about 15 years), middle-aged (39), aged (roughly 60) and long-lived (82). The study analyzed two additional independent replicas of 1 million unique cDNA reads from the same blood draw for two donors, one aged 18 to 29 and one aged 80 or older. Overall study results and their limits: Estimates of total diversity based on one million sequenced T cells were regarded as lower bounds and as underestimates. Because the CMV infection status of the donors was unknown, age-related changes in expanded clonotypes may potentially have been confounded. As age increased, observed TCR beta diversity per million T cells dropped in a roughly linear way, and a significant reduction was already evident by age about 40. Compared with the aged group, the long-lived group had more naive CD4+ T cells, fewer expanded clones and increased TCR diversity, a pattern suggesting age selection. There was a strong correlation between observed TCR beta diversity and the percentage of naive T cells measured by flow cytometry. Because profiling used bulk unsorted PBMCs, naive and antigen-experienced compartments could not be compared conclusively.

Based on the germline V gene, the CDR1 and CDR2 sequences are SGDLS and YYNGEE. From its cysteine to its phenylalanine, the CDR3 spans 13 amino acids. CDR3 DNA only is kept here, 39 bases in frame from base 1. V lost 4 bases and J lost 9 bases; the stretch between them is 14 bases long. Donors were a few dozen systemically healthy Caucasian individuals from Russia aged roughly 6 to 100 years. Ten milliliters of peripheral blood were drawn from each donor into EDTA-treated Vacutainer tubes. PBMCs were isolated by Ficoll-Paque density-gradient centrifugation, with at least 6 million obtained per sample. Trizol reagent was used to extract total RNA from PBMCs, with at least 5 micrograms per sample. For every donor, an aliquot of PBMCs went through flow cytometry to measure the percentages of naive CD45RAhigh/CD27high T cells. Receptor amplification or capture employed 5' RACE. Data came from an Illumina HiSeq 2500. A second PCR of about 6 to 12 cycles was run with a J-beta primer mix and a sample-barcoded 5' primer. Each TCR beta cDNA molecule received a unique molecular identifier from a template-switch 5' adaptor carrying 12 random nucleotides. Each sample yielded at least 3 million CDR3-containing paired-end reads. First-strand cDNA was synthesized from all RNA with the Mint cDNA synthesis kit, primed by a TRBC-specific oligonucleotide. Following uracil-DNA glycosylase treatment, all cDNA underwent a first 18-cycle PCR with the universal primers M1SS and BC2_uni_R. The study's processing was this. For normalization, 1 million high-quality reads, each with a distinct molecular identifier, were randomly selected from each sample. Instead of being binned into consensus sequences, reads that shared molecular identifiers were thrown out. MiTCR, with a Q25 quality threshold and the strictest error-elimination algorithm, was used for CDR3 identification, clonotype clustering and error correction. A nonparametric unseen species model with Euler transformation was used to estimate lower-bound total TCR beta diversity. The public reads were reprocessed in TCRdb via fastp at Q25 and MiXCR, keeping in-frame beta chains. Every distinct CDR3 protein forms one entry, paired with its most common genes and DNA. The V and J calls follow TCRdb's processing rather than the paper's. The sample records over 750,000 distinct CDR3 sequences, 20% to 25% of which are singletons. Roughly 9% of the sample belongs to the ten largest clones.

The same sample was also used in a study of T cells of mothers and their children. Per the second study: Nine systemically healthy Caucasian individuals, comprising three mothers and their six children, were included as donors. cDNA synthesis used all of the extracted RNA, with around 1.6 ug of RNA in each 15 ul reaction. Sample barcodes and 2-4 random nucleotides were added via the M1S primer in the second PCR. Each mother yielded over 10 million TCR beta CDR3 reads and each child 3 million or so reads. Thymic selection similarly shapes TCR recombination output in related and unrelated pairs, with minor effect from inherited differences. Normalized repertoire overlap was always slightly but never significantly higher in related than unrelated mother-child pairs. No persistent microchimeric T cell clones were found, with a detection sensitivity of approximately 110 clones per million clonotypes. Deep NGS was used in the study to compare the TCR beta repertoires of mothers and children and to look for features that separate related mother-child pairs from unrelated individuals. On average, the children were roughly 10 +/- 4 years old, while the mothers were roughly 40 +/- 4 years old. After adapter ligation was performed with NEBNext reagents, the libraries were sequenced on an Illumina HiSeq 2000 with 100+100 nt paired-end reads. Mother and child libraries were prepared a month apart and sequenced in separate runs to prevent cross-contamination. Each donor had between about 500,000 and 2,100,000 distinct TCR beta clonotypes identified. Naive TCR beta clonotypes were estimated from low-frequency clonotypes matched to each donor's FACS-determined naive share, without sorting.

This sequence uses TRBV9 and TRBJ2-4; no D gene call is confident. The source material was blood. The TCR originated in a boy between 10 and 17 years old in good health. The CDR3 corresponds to CASSYDVGSIQYF. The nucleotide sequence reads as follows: TGTGCCAGCAGCTACGACGTCGGAAGCATTCAGTACTTC.